A single TCR beta chain is shown here with its context. The sample comes from a study of T cell clones after liver transplantation. Profiling relied on immunoSEQ multiplex PCR, and the TCRdb table lists in-frame clones only, not all of them. The data contain 99,000 or so clones, around four fifths of them singletons. The source of this sequence is a human donor who received a liver transplant. Specimen: CD4+ T cells from blood, collected before liver transplant.

The CDR3 region is CASSSGTSSIHEQFF. CDR3 bases: TGTGCCAGCAGCTCCGGGACTAGCTCGATACATGAGCAGTTCTTC. The J gene is TRBJ2-1, the V gene TRBV5-6, with 9 bases fitting TRBD2. This CDR3 comprises 15 residues. The germline CDR1 and CDR2 sequences are SGHDT and YYEEEE. J lost 8 bases, V lost 3 bases, and 9 bases had no gene match.